This T cell receptor (beta chain) was profiled in a study of blood T cell repertoires in COVID-19. Study summary: T cells, B-cell-depleted T cells, or PBMCs supplied cDNA or gDNA.

Original handling: Scientists estimated how many nucleated cells there were by amplifying reference gene primers. Assay used: immunoSEQ multiplex PCR; TCRdb lists only in-frame clones, some missing. V and J calls and clone size are as listed in that table; D and trimming were resolved from the DNA. The sample contains 180,000 or so clones, approximately 80% of which appear only once. Study members were between about 18 and 90 years old and lived in some 22 US regions. Which cohort a participant joined came from the clinical history participants gave. This TCR was recovered from a man in his sixties who had been exposed to COVID-19. Sequences were obtained from PBMCs or T cells enriched from blood (not recorded which).

The CDR3 sequence is CATSKGDGLNYGYTF. CDR3 sequence (DNA): TGTGCCACCAGTAAAGGGGACGGACTAAACTATGGCTACACCTTC. The chain carries TRBV15 and TRBJ1-2, with a weak D call TRBD1 (5 bases). Germline V gives CDR1 LNHNV, CDR2 YYDKDF (reference sequence). This CDR3 is 15 amino acids long. Trimming took 6 bases from V and 2 from J, leaving 16 bases between them.